The T cell receptor (beta chain) described here comes from a study of graft-versus-host responses after intestinal transplantation. The wider study: Every transplant recipient was induced with anti-thymocyte globulin, then maintained on tacrolimus and steroids for two to three years.

Study-level points and caveats: Recipient-marrow GvH clones were detected, some having first appeared in ileum or blood.

As to this clone: No antigen is known for it.

Libraries were prepared by immunoSEQ multiplex PCR; TCRdb keeps only in-frame clonotypes and omits some of them. Here the sample spans tens of thousands of clones, 91% being singletons. This CDR3 contains 16 residues. Per the germline V gene, CDR1 is LNHNV and CDR2 is YYDKDF (reference sequence). Trimming pared 3 bases from V and 5 bases from J, leaving 17 bases between. This chain joins TRBV15 and TRBJ2-1, with no clear D. The clonotype originates from a human donor who received an intestinal transplant. Sequencing was performed on unstimulated CD8+ T cells sorted from spleen or lymph node cells, taken before intestinal transplant. The CDR3 DNA reads as TGTGCCACCAGCAGTGCCCGTGTGGCTTTCAACAATGAGCAGTTCTTC. It specifies CATSSARVAFNNEQFF.